What follows are 11 T cell receptor beta chains derived from one specimen sequenced in a study of post-analysis software for immune sequencing data. Overall study findings and caveats: Higher frequency in patients than in controls was seen for about five TRBV segments, with TRBV5-6, TRBV5-1 and TRBV20-1 among them.

Tagging with unique molecular identifiers was a feature of the TCR beta cDNA libraries. One entry per CDR3 protein results from TCRdb running MiXCR on the PCR reads. The sample lists roughly 430,000 distinct CDR3 sequences, less than 40% occurring once. No antigen has been assigned to these receptors. The specimen was blood. The receptors originated from a girl aged 2-9 years with multiple sclerosis.

The chain links TRBV14 to TRBJ2-7; D is uncertain. The V gene's germline CDR1 is SGHDN and CDR2 FVKESK. The CDR3 consists of 12 residues. Trimming stripped 4 bases from V and 7 bases from J, with 11 bases between. The CDR3 loop reads CASSLNRNEQYF. CDR3 bases: TGTGCCAGCAGCCTTAATAGGAATGAGCAGTACTTC.

V is TRBV3-1 and J is TRBJ1-2; D unclear. The CDR3 length is 13 residues. Germline V gene data show CDR1 as LGHDT and CDR2 as YNNKEL (reference sequence). The V gene lost 0 bases and the J gene lost 5 bases, with 7 bases spanning the gap. DNA of the CDR3: TGTGCCAGCAGCCAAGATGGAGGGTATGGCTACACCTTC. This gives the protein CASSQDGGYGYTF.

V and J are TRBV11-2 and TRBJ2-5, with D possibly TRBD2 on 5 matching bases. The J call may not be correct, given that the DNA end is closer to TRBJ2-7. The CDR3 has 15 amino acids. Germline CDR1 is SGHAT and CDR2 is FQNNGV. The CDR3 DNA follows: TGTGCCAGCAGCTTACCGAGCGGAGTGGCTTACGAGCAGTACTTC. Its protein is CASSLPSGVAYEQYF.

Only a few counts were recorded for this clonotype. The gene calls are TRBV3-1 and TRBJ1-3; D remains unclear. This CDR3 has 15 residues. CDR1 LGHDT and CDR2 YNNKEL come from the germline V gene (reference sequence). V gave up 3 bases and J gave up 0 bases, with 9 bases separating them. The CDR3 here is CASSQDATSGNTIYF. The CDR3 nucleotides are TGTGCCAGCAGCCAGGACGCAACCTCTGGAAACACCATATATTTT. The variable domain in full, with the rest retrieved from reference TRBV3-1 and TRBJ1-3, is DTAVSQTPKYLVTQMGNDKSIKCEQNLGHDTMYWYKQDSKKFLKIMFSYNNKELIINETVPNRFSPKSPDKAHLNLHINSLELGDSAVYFCASSQDATSGNTIYFGEGSWLTVV.

This clonotype was seen once. V is TRBV28 and J is TRBJ1-1; 10 positions match TRBD1. V shed 8 bases, J shed 5 bases, and the junction held 8 bases outside the gene matches. This CDR3 has 14 residues. From germline, CDR1 is MDHEN and CDR2 SYDVKM. Here the CDR3 DNA reads TGTGCCAGCTTCTCGGGACAGGGGAGTACTGAAGCTTTCTTT. The encoded protein is CASFSGQGSTEAFF.

CDR3 bases: TGTGCCAGCAGCGAGACAGGGGGACAGGGTCAGCCCCAGCATTTT. Translation: CASSETGGQGQPQHF. The chain combines TRBV9 with TRBJ1-5; the match to TRBD1 covers 9 bases. Germline V gene data show CDR1 as SGDLS and CDR2 as YYNGEE. This CDR3 is 15 amino acids long. Trimming removed 3 bases from V and 6 bases from J; junction bases left unmatched: 7.

V and J are TRBV29-1 and TRBJ1-5, with 7 bases fitting TRBD1. V lost 5 bases and J lost 3; bases outside the gene matches: 4. Germline values: CDR1 SQVTM, CDR2 ANQGSEA. The CDR3 runs 13 residues. In DNA, the CDR3 is TGCAGCGTTTCCGACAGGGACAATCAGCCCCAGCATTTT. Amino acid sequence: CSVSDRDNQPQHF.

V is TRBV12-3 or TRBV12-4 and J is TRBJ1-6; 9 bases line up with TRBD1. The V and J ends lost 2 bases and 10 bases, in that order; junction bases with no gene match: 6. This CDR3 spans 15 amino acids. CDR3 region: CASSLSLQGASPLHF. The DNA of the CDR3 is TGTGCCAGCAGTTTATCCTTACAGGGGGCCTCACCCCTCCACTTT.

The J gene is TRBJ1-6, the V gene TRBV20-1; the match to TRBD1 covers 8 bases. Germline V gives CDR1 DFQATT, CDR2 SNEGSKA (reference sequence). The CDR3 is 14 residues long. The J segment lost 7 bases and the V segment lost 1 base, leaving 3 bases of the junction unmatched. DNA of the CDR3: TGCAGTGCTAGAGGGACAGGGCAGAATTCACCCCTCCACTTT. Amino acids: CSARGTGQNSPLHF.

The rearrangement uses TRBV9 and TRBJ2-7, with D perhaps given as TRBD1 or TRBD2 (5 bases each). The end of the DNA is better explained by TRBJ2-5, so the J call may be wrong. The CDR3 is 15 amino acids. Per the germline V gene, CDR1 is SGDLS and CDR2 is YYNGEE. CDR3 in amino acids: CASSVDLGVAETQYF. As DNA, the CDR3 is TGTGCCAGCAGCGTAGACCTGGGGGTCGCAGAGACCCAGTACTTC.

V usage is TRBV20-1 and J usage is TRBJ2-1; D possibly matches TRBD1 or TRBD2 (6 bases each). Trimming removed 6 bases at V and 7 bases at J, with 16 bases between. Germline CDR1 DFQATT, CDR2 SNEGSKA (reference sequence). This CDR3 is built from 13 residues. The CDR3 spells CSATSGGENEQFF. CDR3 nucleotides: TGCAGTGCGACTAGTGGGGGCGAAAATGAGCAGTTCTTC.